This is a list of T cell receptor beta chains from one sample in a study of shared clonotypes between healthy human individuals. The protocol was immunoSEQ multiplex PCR, while the TCRdb copy is restricted to in-frame clones and leaves out a portion. Here the sample spans about 2 million clones, roughly 95% being singletons. Sequenced material: naive CD8+ T cells sorted from blood. The receptors shown here come from a man younger than 30 in good health. CDR3s include the opening cysteine and the closing phenylalanine or tryptophan. The order of the fields is V gene, D gene, J gene, clone size, CDR3 protein, CDR3 DNA. The D gene is left open where the match is weak. Not every row has a clone size; where given, it reads once, few, many or a size class.

TRBV28	TRBD1	TRBJ1-2	.	CASSLSPTGDGYTF	TGTGCCAGCAGTTTATCTCCGACAGGGGATGGCTACACCTTC
TRBV28	TRBD2	TRBJ2-3	once	CASSHGGVGMYNTDTQYF	TGTGCCAGCAGTCACGGGGGGGTAGGAATGTATAACACAGATACGCAGTATTTT
TRBV4-3	.	TRBJ2-4	.	CASSQDPGGAKNIQYF	TGCGCCAGCAGCCAAGATCCAGGAGGGGCCAAAAACATTCAGTACTTC
TRBV7-6	TRBD1	TRBJ2-7	.	CASSNERTGVPYEQYF	TGTGCCAGCAGCAATGAACGAACAGGGGTTCCCTACGAGCAGTACTTC
TRBV5-6	TRBD1	TRBJ1-1	.	CASSLGGPTGEGTEAFF	TGTGCCAGCAGCTTGGGGGGCCCGACAGGGGAGGGAACTGAAGCTTTCTTT
TRBV7-8	.	TRBJ2-7	once	CASSYSTEASYEQYF	TGTGCCAGCAGCTACTCGACAGAAGCCTCCTACGAGCAGTACTTC
TRBV27	.	TRBJ2-2	once	CASSFGPPNTGELFF	TGTGCCAGCAGTTTTGGCCCTCCGAACACCGGGGAGCTGTTTTTT
TRBV6-1	.	TRBJ2-3	.	CASSEGLFPRTDTQYF	TGTGCCAGCAGTGAGGGGCTCTTTCCCCGCACAGATACGCAGTATTTT
TRBV4-1	.	TRBJ1-1	.	CASSQVGLSTEAFF	TGCGCCAGCAGCCAAGTTGGACTGAGCACTGAAGCTTTCTTT
TRBV30	.	TRBJ1-3	.	CAWSHSYSGNTIYF	TGTGCCTGGAGTCATAGTTACTCTGGAAACACCATATATTTT
TRBV10-3	.	TRBJ1-1	.	CAISRGNSDTEAFF	TGTGCCATCAGCCGGGGGAATTCGGACACTGAAGCTTTCTTT
TRBV19	.	TRBJ1-2	.	CASTYVGHNYGYTF	TGTGCCAGTACCTACGTGGGGCATAACTATGGCTACACCTTC
TRBV27	TRBD1	TRBJ1-2	once	CASSFPGQRCANYGYTF	TGTGCCAGCAGTTTCCCGGGACAGCGTTGCGCTAACTATGGCTACACCTTC
TRBV6-5	.	TRBJ1-4	.	CASSTGSLNEKLFF	TGTGCCAGCAGTACCGGCTCCCTGAATGAAAAACTGTTTTTT
TRBV6-5	.	TRBJ2-7	.	CASSFDRYSYEQYF	TGTGCCAGCAGTTTCGACAGGTACTCCTACGAGCAGTACTTC
TRBV27	TRBD1	TRBJ2-7	once	CASSFSPGTGLSEQYF	TGTGCCAGCAGTTTTTCCCCCGGGACAGGGCTGTCCGAGCAGTACTTC
TRBV29-1	.	TRBJ2-3	.	CSVLWGDRDFTDTQYF	TGCAGCGTTTTATGGGGTGACAGGGACTTCACAGATACGCAGTATTTT
TRBV2	.	TRBJ2-7	.	CASSERGYEQYF	TGTGCCAGCAGTGAGCGGGGCTACGAGCAGTACTTC
TRBV28	.	TRBJ2-7	.	CASRRRTVYEQYF	TGTGCCAGCAGGCGCAGGACAGTTTACGAGCAGTACTTC
TRBV25-1	TRBD1	TRBJ2-7	.	CASSGQGAVEQYF	TGTGCCAGCTCGGGACAGGGGGCGGTCGAGCAGTACTTC
TRBV2	.	TRBJ2-3	.	CASSAWELSTDTQYF	TGTGCCAGCAGTGCTTGGGAGCTTAGCACAGATACGCAGTATTTT
TRBV27	.	TRBJ1-5	few	CASSSDRSNQPQHF	TGTGCCAGCAGTTCCGACAGGTCCAATCAGCCCCAGCATTTT
TRBV27	TRBD2	TRBJ2-1	.	CASRLAGVVNEQFF	TGTGCCAGCAGGCTGGCGGGAGTGGTCAATGAGCAGTTCTTC
TRBV19	TRBD1	TRBJ2-7	.	CASSNWDRVYEQYF	TGTGCCAGTAGTAACTGGGACAGGGTCTACGAGCAGTACTTC
TRBV9	.	TRBJ2-7	.	CASSVGSGLSYEQYF	TGTGCCAGCAGCGTAGGGAGCGGGTTAAGCTACGAGCAGTACTTC
TRBV5-1	.	TRBJ2-1	.	CASSLVPNPNEQFF	TGCGCCAGCAGCTTGGTCCCCAACCCCAATGAGCAGTTCTTC
TRBV15	.	TRBJ2-7	.	CATSGDGSYEQYF	TGTGCCACCAGCGGGGACGGCTCCTACGAGCAGTACTTC
TRBV4-1	.	TRBJ2-7	.	CASSHRDLSEQYF	TGCGCCAGCAGCCACCGAGACCTAAGCGAGCAGTACTTC
TRBV29-1	.	TRBJ2-7	.	CSVDSYEQYF	TGCAGCGTTGATTCATACGAGCAGTACTTC
TRBV27	TRBD1	TRBJ1-2	.	CASSFVGTGVSGYTF	TGTGCCAGCAGTTTTGTCGGGACAGGGGTGTCTGGCTACACCTTC
TRBV6-5	.	TRBJ2-3	.	CASSYFGADTQYF	TGTGCCAGCAGTTACTTCGGGGCAGATACGCAGTATTTT
TRBV10-1	.	TRBJ2-4	.	CASSGGTGLRAKNIQYF	TGCGCCAGCAGTGGGGGTACAGGGCTTCGGGCCAAAAACATTCAGTACTTC